In this sample, the clone carrying this TCR beta chain turned up a few times. The treatment here: oral pan-JAK inhibitor, 5-10 mg twice daily. RNA was extracted and reverse transcribed into cDNA as the sequencing template. The protocol was immunoSEQ multiplex PCR, while the TCRdb copy is restricted to in-frame clones and leaves out a portion. This sample has a few hundred thousand clones, with about 62% found just once. This record belongs to a study of CD8+ T cells in alopecia areata. Study overall: The tofacitinib course ran for 6 to 18 months and was followed by 6 months off drug.

This CDR3 is 13 amino acids long. The germline CDR1 and CDR2 sequences are KGHSH and LQKENI. V lost 3 bases to trimming and J lost 5 bases, with 10 bases between them. The genes are TRBV18 and TRBJ2-5, with no clear D. Material: CD4+ T cells sorted from blood, obtained around week 52, from a patient treated with tofacitinib. This clonotype was sampled from a human donor with alopecia areata. The CDR3 protein is CASSPRPDETQYF. DNA of the CDR3: TGTGCCAGCTCACCTCGGCCCGACGAGACCCAGTACTTC.